This T cell receptor (beta chain) was obtained from a study of PD-L1 blockade in urothelial cancer. Study-wide findings and caveats: At 3 weeks on treatment, tumor-associated clones expanded more with durable benefit.

This clone appeared once. The antigen is undetermined. Time point defined: peripheral blood 6 weeks after treatment start. For each patient, 1 to 8 samples were obtained, pretreatment and on-treatment. Looked up from germline, CDR1 is GTSNPN and CDR2 is SVGIG (reference sequence). V was trimmed by 2 bases and J by 2 bases, leaving 7 bases between them. The CDR3 extends over 12 amino acids. Each PCR reaction had synthetic TCR analog templates spiked into it. The table came from immunoSEQ multiplex PCR; TCRdb's copy has only in-frame clones and leaves some out. Among about 36,000 clones, around 84% were seen once, and the ten largest hold about 10%.

This receptor was taken from a man between 40 and 49 years old with urothelial cancer. The V call is TRBV30, the J call TRBJ2-7, with D unresolved. Source: PBMCs, taken around atezolizumab (anti-PD-L1) treatment. CDR3 sequence: CAWSPGPYEQYF. DNA of the CDR3: TGTGCCTGGAGTCCGGGTCCCTACGAGCAGTACTTC.